Following are 13 T cell receptor beta chains from one sample sequenced in a study of metastatic and nonmetastatic thyroid tumors. TCRdb redid the clone calls on the PCR reads using MiXCR. The data show fewer than 45,000 clones, with around 21% seen just once and roughly 16% held by the top ten. All patients were untreated before thyroid surgery. The sequencing input was blood. The receptor set was obtained from a female donor with papillary thyroid cancer or a benign thyroid nodule (not recorded which). Some clones in this sample may be carry-over from other donors' samples.

This clone was picked up many times. The J gene is TRBJ2-7, the V gene TRBV18; D is uncertain. V lost 0 bases, J lost 0 bases, and 6 bases lay in between. The CDR3 is 14 residues long. Germline V gene sequence: CDR1 KGHSH, CDR2 LQKENI. The CDR3: CASSPPMNSYEQYF. CDR3 nucleotide sequence: TGTGCCAGCTCACCACCTATGAACTCCTACGAGCAGTACTTC.

This clone was recorded many times. The chain recombines TRBV28 with TRBJ1-5; possible D gene TRBD1, 6 bases. Trimming removed 7 bases from V and 5 bases from J, with 15 bases in between. The germline gives CDR1 MDHEN, CDR2 SYDVKM. The CDR3 contains 14 residues. The CDR3: CASTEGGTDQPQHF. DNA for the CDR3: TGTGCCAGCACCGAGGGGGGAACAGATCAGCCCCAGCATTTT. Drawing the rest from reference TRBV28 and TRBJ1-5, the complete variable domain is DVKVTQSSRYLVKRTGEKVFLECVQDMDHENMFWYRQDPGLGLRLIYFSYDVKMKEKGDIPEGYSVSREKKERFSLILESASTNQTSMYLCASTEGGTDQPQHFGDGTRLSIL.

Many counts were recorded for this clone. This chain connects TRBV3-1 to TRBJ2-3; no clear D. The germline V gene has CDR1 LGHDT and CDR2 YNNKEL (reference sequence). Trimming removed 4 bases from V and 1 base from J, with 6 bases in between. The CDR3 runs to 13 residues. The CDR3 region has the DNA TGTGCCAGCAGCCGCGCAGGCACAGATACGCAGTATTTT. This gives the protein CASSRAGTDTQYF.

This clone was seen at least ten times. The J gene is TRBJ2-3, the V gene TRBV20-1, with 12 nucleotides matching TRBD2. V was clipped by 4 bases and J by 3 bases; unmatched bases: 20. This CDR3 has 20 amino acids. The germline CDR1 and CDR2 sequences are DFQATT and SNEGSKA (reference sequence). The CDR3 coding sequence is TGCAGTGCTAACGACGAGATACTAGCGGGAGGTCCCGCTTTTACAGATACGCAGTATTTT. It translates to CSANDEILAGGPAFTDTQYF.

At least ten counts were recorded for this clone. CDR3 residues: CAISDRDRGLNEQFF. CDR3 DNA: TGTGCCATCAGTGATCGGGACAGAGGTTTAAATGAGCAGTTCTTC. The chain couples TRBV10-3 to TRBJ2-1, with TRBD1 identical over 7 bases. Germline V gene sequence: CDR1 ENHRY, CDR2 SYGVKD. V lost 3 bases, J lost 7 bases, and 9 bases stayed unmatched. The CDR3 is 15 amino acids.

The V gene is TRBV2, the J gene TRBJ2-7, with 11 bases fitting TRBD2. With 10 bases clipped from V and 8 bases from J, the junction kept 19 bases outside the gene matches. The germline gives CDR1 SNHLY, CDR2 FYNNEI. The CDR3 is 16 amino acids. DNA of the CDR3: TGTGCCAAATCGATCCTAGCGGGAGGACTGGGTACGCAGCAGTACTTC. Protein product: CAKSILAGGLGTQQYF.

This clone was detected many times. The rearrangement links TRBV3-1 to TRBJ2-7; perhaps D is TRBD1 or TRBD2 (5 bases each). V lost 6 bases and J lost 3, with 18 bases in between. CDR1 and CDR2 from the germline V gene are LGHDT and YNNKEL (reference sequence). CDR3 length: 15 residues. CDR3 DNA sequence: TGTGCCAGCAGTCCATCGGGGACGGAAGGCTACGAGCAGTACTTC. It specifies CASSPSGTEGYEQYF.

This clone has more than one count but fewer than ten. This may arise from a read error, as a much more abundant clone is one base away. J is TRBJ2-3 and V is TRBV2; D is possibly TRBD2 (5 bases). CDR1 and CDR2 from the germline V gene are SNHLY and FYNNEI. This CDR3 spans 11 amino acids. Trimming pared 7 bases from V and 15 bases from J, leaving 17 bases between. CDR3 sequence: CASMALAGSYF. CDR3 bases: TGTGCCAGCATGGCCCTTGCGGGTAGTTATTTT. The full variable domain, rest sourced from reference TRBV2 and TRBJ2-3, is EPEVTQTPSHQVTQMGQEVILRCVPISNHLYFYWYRQILGQKVEFLVSFYNNEISEKSEIFDDQFSVERPDGSNFTLKIRSTKLEDSAMYFCASMALAGSYFGPGTRLTVL.

This clone was recorded a few times. This sample also contains other DNA sequences that code for the same CDR3. The chain couples TRBV11-1 to TRBJ2-3; 9 bases map to TRBD2. The CDR3 covers 15 residues. Trimming cost V 4 bases and J 2 bases; bases outside gene matches: 4. CDR1 and CDR2 from the germline V gene are SGHAT and FQDESV (reference sequence). Here the CDR3 DNA reads TGTGCCAGCAGCTCGACTAGCGGATCCACAGATACGCAGTATTTT. This sequence encodes CASSSTSGSTDTQYF. Full variable domain (missing parts from reference TRBV11-1 and TRBJ2-3): EAEVAQSPRYKITEKSQAVAFWCDPISGHATLYWYRQILGQGPELLVQFQDESVVDDSQLPKDRFSAERLKGVDSTLKIQPAELGDSAMYLCASSSTSGSTDTQYFGPGTRLTVL.

By sample fraction, this clone is medium-sized. The chain has TRBV12-3 or TRBV12-4 and TRBJ2-7; TRBD2 agrees at 10 bases. With 3 bases clipped from V and 5 bases from J, the junction kept 4 bases outside the gene matches. The CDR3 contains 14 residues. The CDR3: CASSLSAGGNEQYF. The CDR3, as DNA: TGTGCCAGCAGTTTGTCAGCGGGAGGGAACGAGCAGTACTTC.

The chain employs TRBV24-1 and TRBJ2-1, with 9 bases fitting TRBD1. Germline trimming cut 0 bases from V and 4 bases from J; bases unmatched to any gene: 9. This CDR3 has 18 residues. Germline lookup yields CDR1 KGHDR and CDR2 SFDVKD. The CDR3, as DNA: TGTGCCACCAGTGATTTGGGGATTACAGGGGGCAGTTACAATGAGCAGTTCTTC. It yields the protein CATSDLGITGGSYNEQFF.

V is TRBV20-1 and J is TRBJ2-7, with D uncertain. In germline, CDR1 is DFQATT, CDR2 SNEGSKA (reference sequence). Trimming removed 0 bases at V and 1 base at J, with 13 bases between. The CDR3 loop spans 15 amino acids. CDR3 in amino acids: CSARDIGTLSYEQYF. CDR3 coding DNA: TGCAGTGCTAGAGATATCGGTACATTATCCTACGAGCAGTACTTC.

Note on this clone: The junction differs from germline at one of its ends, possibly a read error. The sample carries other DNA sequences with the same CDR3. This chain connects TRBV11-1 to TRBJ2-3; 9 nucleotides match TRBD2. Germline-derived CDR1 and CDR2 are SGHAT and FQDESV (reference sequence). There are 15 residues in the CDR3. The CDR3 nucleotides are TGTGCCAGCAGCTCGACTAGCGGATCCACAGATACTCAGTATTTT. Translating it yields CASSSTSGSTDTQYF.